This passage covers 20 T cell receptor beta chains from one sample sequenced in a study of CD8+ T cells in alopecia areata (dated by TCRdb to between 2018 and 2020). The library was produced with the immunoSEQ multiplex PCR assay. To provide template for TCR sequencing, every sample had RNA extracted and reverse transcribed into cDNA. The immuneACCESS repertoire file appears here via TCRdb, limited to in-frame rearrangements. These files lack a portion of the clones; in checked studies, under half of the deficit traces to unresolved V genes, and the cause of the others is not known. The sample records about 76,000 clones, about 71% of which are singletons. The ten largest clones represent roughly a quarter of the sample. The time point label here, explained by the study, means: around 24 weeks on oral tofacitinib. This specimen's treatment or condition label, interpreted: oral pan-JAK inhibitor, 5-10 mg twice daily.

The source material was CD8+ T cells sorted from blood, sampled at week 24, from a patient treated with tofacitinib. The receptors derive from a human donor with alopecia areata.

This chain joins TRBV4-1 and TRBJ2-7; D perhaps matches TRBD2 (6 bases). V dropped 3 bases and J dropped 2 bases, with 17 bases sitting between them. The germline CDR1 and CDR2 sequences are MGHRA and YSYEKL. The CDR3 has 16 residues. CDR3 loop: CASSQGPGTETYEQYF. CDR3 nucleotide sequence: TGCGCCAGCAGCCAGGGACCGGGGACTGAAACCTACGAGCAGTACTTC.

The rearrangement links TRBV30 to TRBJ2-7, with D possibly being TRBD2 (5 bases). The length of the CDR3 is 13 residues. Germline lookup yields CDR1 GTSNPN and CDR2 SVGIG (reference sequence). Trimming removed 0 bases from V and 5 bases from J, with 11 bases in between. For the CDR3, the DNA is TGTGCCTGGAGTGTTTCGGGGAGAGACGAGCAGTACTTC. It translates to CAWSVSGRDEQYF.

The CDR3 DNA reads TGTGCCAGCAGTTTGGTTATGGTACAGGGTTTGTTGGAGACCCAGTACTTC. As protein: CASSLVMVQGLLETQYF. The chain couples TRBV27 to TRBJ2-5; tentative D call: TRBD1 (6 bases). V was shortened by 3 bases and J by 5 bases, with 22 bases between the two germline ends. The CDR3 is made up of 17 amino acids. The germline V gene encodes CDR1 MNHEY and CDR2 SMNVEV (reference sequence).

V usage is TRBV7-2 and J usage is TRBJ2-3, with 9 bases matching TRBD1. The CDR3 spans 16 residues. Unmatched junction bases numbered 10, after V lost 5 bases and J lost 4 bases. Germline-derived CDR1 and CDR2 are SGHTA and FQGNSA. CDR3 in DNA: TGTGCCAGCAGCCCCCGAGGGGACAGGGTGCCAGATACGCAGTATTTT. Its protein product is CASSPRGDRVPDTQYF. The whole variable domain, remainder taken from reference TRBV7-2 and TRBJ2-3, is GAGVSQSPSNKVTEKGKDVELRCDPISGHTALYWYRQSLGQGLEFLIYFQGNSAPDKSGLPSDRFSAERTGGSVSTLTIQRTQQEDSAVYLCASSPRGDRVPDTQYFGPGTRLTVL.

This sequence joins TRBV2 and TRBJ2-7; D is undetermined. This CDR3 comprises 13 residues. Trimming removed 6 bases from V and 5 bases from J, with 14 bases in between. Germline V gene sequence: CDR1 SNHLY, CDR2 FYNNEI. CDR3 in amino acids: CASSLARTNEQYF. Here the CDR3 DNA reads TGTGCCAGCAGCTTAGCCCGGACCAACGAGCAGTACTTC.

The rearrangement joins TRBV7-2 to TRBJ1-1; D remains unclear. With 1 base removed from V and 1 base from J, the gap between germline ends came to 10 bases. Germline V gives CDR1 SGHTA, CDR2 FQGNSA. The CDR3 spans 15 residues. The CDR3: CASSLGPQGNTEAFF. Here the CDR3 DNA reads TGTGCCAGCAGCTTAGGACCGCAAGGGAACACTGAAGCTTTCTTT. The full variable domain, rest sourced from reference TRBV7-2 and TRBJ1-1, is GAGVSQSPSNKVTEKGKDVELRCDPISGHTALYWYRQSLGQGLEFLIYFQGNSAPDKSGLPSDRFSAERTGGSVSTLTIQRTQQEDSAVYLCASSLGPQGNTEAFFGQGTRLTVV.

The chain joins TRBV7-9 to TRBJ1-4; unclear D gene. The germline V and J ends were trimmed by 5 bases and 0 bases, with 10 bases remaining between them. Germline V gives CDR1 SEHNR, CDR2 FQNEAQ (reference sequence). This CDR3 is built from 15 residues. For the CDR3, the DNA is TGTGCCAGCAGCCCAGGAACTGCAACTAATGAAAAACTGTTTTTT. It translates to CASSPGTATNEKLFF.

The chain is built from TRBV27 and TRBJ2-2; TRBD1 matches at 9 bases. This CDR3 region has 15 residues. V lost 5 bases, J lost 7 bases, and 8 bases stayed unmatched. Germline V gives CDR1 MNHEY, CDR2 SMNVEV (reference sequence). The DNA for the CDR3 is TGTGCCAGCAGTCCGGGGACAGGGTGGAGCGGGGAGCTGTTTTTT. Protein sequence: CASSPGTGWSGELFF.

The chain combines TRBV9 with TRBJ2-2; D tentatively reads TRBD1 or TRBD2 (5 bases each). The length of the CDR3 is 13 residues. The germline V and J ends were trimmed by 2 bases and 5 bases, with 7 bases remaining between them. Germline V CDR1 and CDR2: SGDLS, YYNGEE. Written as DNA, the CDR3 is TGTGCCAGCAGCGTTGAGGGGACCGGGGAGCTGTTTTTT. Translation gives CASSVEGTGELFF.

This clone showed up just once. The chain joins TRBV9 to TRBJ2-7; D perhaps matches TRBD2 (5 bases). V was cut by 6 bases and J by 5 bases, with 18 bases left in between. The V gene's germline CDR1 is SGDLS and CDR2 YYNGEE. The CDR3 length is 14 residues. DNA for the CDR3: TGTGCCAGCAACCTGGGCCAGGCGGGCGACGAGCAGTACTTC. This codes for CASNLGQAGDEQYF.

This chain connects TRBV6-5 to TRBJ1-1, with D tentatively TRBD1 (6 bases). Germline V gene sequence: CDR1 MNHEY, CDR2 SVGAGI. This CDR3 spans 12 amino acids. The CDR3 DNA sequence: TGTGCGGCGGGGGGGGCGCGGATTGGTGCTTTCTTT. Its translation: CAAGGARIGAFF.

V usage is TRBV14 and J usage is TRBJ2-6; 7 nucleotides agree with TRBD1. The CDR3 has 17 residues. CDR1 SGHDN and CDR2 FVKESK come from the germline V gene. V lost 4 bases, J lost 2 bases, and 8 bases stayed unmatched. CDR3 coding DNA: TGTGCCAGCAGCCCGGGACAGATCATTGCTGGGGCCAACGTCCTGACTTTC. Amino acids: CASSPGQIIAGANVLTF.

This clone came up a few times. This chain joins TRBV5-1 and TRBJ1-1; D call uncertain. This CDR3 has 13 residues. CDR1 and CDR2 (germline): SGHRS, YFSETQ. The germline V and J ends were trimmed by 4 bases and 4 bases, with 11 bases remaining between them. The CDR3 sequence: CASSLGKGTEAFF. CDR3 nucleotides: TGCGCCAGCAGCCTCGGGAAGGGCACTGAAGCTTTCTTT.

V gene TRBV27 combines with J gene TRBJ2-7; D ambiguous. Germline values: CDR1 MNHEY, CDR2 SMNVEV (reference sequence). The CDR3 length is 13 residues. V shed 7 bases and J shed 1 base, with 11 bases lying between them. CDR3 protein: CASKSTESYEQYF. The CDR3 DNA is TGTGCCAGCAAGAGTACTGAATCCTACGAGCAGTACTTC.

V and J are TRBV30 and TRBJ2-7, with 10 bases lining up with TRBD2. The V segment lost 8 bases and the J segment 1 base; nucleotides outside the gene matches: 5. The CDR3 runs to 13 residues. CDR1 is GTSNPN, CDR2 SVGIG, per germline (reference sequence). The CDR3 DNA reads TGTGCCGCCGGGACTAGCGTTTCCTACGAGCAGTACTTC. It translates to CAAGTSVSYEQYF. Combining the CDR3 with reference TRBV30 and TRBJ2-7 gives the whole variable domain SQTIHQWPATLVQPVGSPLSLECTVEGTSNPNLYWYRQAAGRGLQLLFYSVGIGQISSEVPQNLSASRPQDRQFILSSKKLLLSDSGFYLCAAGTSVSYEQYFGPGTRLTVT.

This rearrangement joins TRBV28 to TRBJ2-7, with TRBD2 matching over 8 bases. The germline CDR1 and CDR2 sequences are MDHEN and SYDVKM. With V trimmed by 6 bases and J by 1 base, 5 bases remained unmatched. This CDR3 spans 14 amino acids. As DNA, the CDR3 is TGTGCCAGCAGCCTAAGACTAGCGTCCTACGAGCAGTACTTC. Protein product: CASSLRLASYEQYF. The whole variable domain, remainder taken from reference TRBV28 and TRBJ2-7, is DVKVTQSSRYLVKRTGEKVFLECVQDMDHENMFWYRQDPGLGLRLIYFSYDVKMKEKGDIPEGYSVSREKKERFSLILESASTNQTSMYLCASSLRLASYEQYFGPGTRLTVT.

The chain combines TRBV7-9 with TRBJ1-6; D not resolved. The CDR3 consists of 13 residues. The V end lost 3 bases, the J end lost 17 bases, and 17 bases lay between the germline ends. Germline CDR1 is SEHNR and CDR2 is FQNEAQ (reference sequence). The CDR3: CASSLGGRGTVHF. The CDR3 DNA sequence: TGTGCCAGCAGCTTGGGTGGGCGAGGAACCGTCCACTTT.

This clone came up a few times. CDR3 coding DNA: TGTGCCAGCAGCCTTGGGACAATGTACGAGCAGTACTTC. Translated: CASSLGTMYEQYF. The V call is TRBV14, the J call TRBJ2-7; tentative D call: TRBD1 (6 bases). Trimming removed 4 bases from V and 4 bases from J, with 11 bases in between. Germline loops: CDR1 SGHDN, CDR2 FVKESK. The CDR3 has 13 amino acids.

This clone has a handful of counts. The chain uses TRBV18 and TRBJ2-2; the match to TRBD2 covers 11 bases. This CDR3 region has 15 residues. Germline V gene sequence: CDR1 KGHSH, CDR2 LQKENI. The ends lost 3 bases at V and 6 bases at J; junction bases unmatched: 3. In DNA, the CDR3 is TGTGCCAGCTCACCCACTAGCGGGAGTCCCGGGGAGCTGTTTTTT. It encodes CASSPTSGSPGELFF.

The chain employs TRBV5-1 and TRBJ2-5; the D is unclear. Germline CDR1 is SGHRS and CDR2 is YFSETQ. The CDR3 has 13 residues. The V and J ends lost 2 bases and 1 base respectively, with 6 bases between them. As DNA, the CDR3 is TGCGCCAGCAGCTTACCCCCCCAAGAGACCCAGTACTTC. Protein: CASSLPPQETQYF.